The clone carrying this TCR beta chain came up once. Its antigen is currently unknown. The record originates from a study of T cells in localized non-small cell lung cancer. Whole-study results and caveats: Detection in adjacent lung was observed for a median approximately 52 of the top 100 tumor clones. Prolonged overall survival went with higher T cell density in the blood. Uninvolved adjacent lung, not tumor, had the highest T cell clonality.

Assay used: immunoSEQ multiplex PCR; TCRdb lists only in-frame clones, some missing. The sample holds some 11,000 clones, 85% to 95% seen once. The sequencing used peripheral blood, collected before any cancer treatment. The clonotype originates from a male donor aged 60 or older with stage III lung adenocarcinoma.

The CDR3 nucleotides read TGTGCCAGCAGCGCAGGACAGGGGAAGAACACTGAAGCTTTCTTT. As protein: CASSAGQGKNTEAFF. The chain couples TRBV7-2 to TRBJ1-1; 9 bases are shared with TRBD1. The germline V gene has CDR1 SGHTA and CDR2 FQGNSA. The junction had 5 bases not matched to a gene; V was cut back by 5 bases and J by 1 base. The CDR3 is 15 residues long. Complete variable domain (other parts from reference TRBV7-2 and TRBJ1-1): GAGVSQSPSNKVTEKGKDVELRCDPISGHTALYWYRQSLGQGLEFLIYFQGNSAPDKSGLPSDRFSAERTGGSVSTLTIQRTQQEDSAVYLCASSAGQGKNTEAFFGQGTRLTVV.